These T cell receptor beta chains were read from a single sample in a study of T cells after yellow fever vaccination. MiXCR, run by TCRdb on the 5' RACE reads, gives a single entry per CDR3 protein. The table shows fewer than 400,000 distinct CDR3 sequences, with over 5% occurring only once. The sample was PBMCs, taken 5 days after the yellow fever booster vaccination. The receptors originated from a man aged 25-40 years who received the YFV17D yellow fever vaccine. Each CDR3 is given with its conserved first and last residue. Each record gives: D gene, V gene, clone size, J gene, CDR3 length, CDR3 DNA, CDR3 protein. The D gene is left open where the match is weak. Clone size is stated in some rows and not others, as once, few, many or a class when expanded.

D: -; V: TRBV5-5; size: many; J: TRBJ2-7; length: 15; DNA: TGTGCCAGCAGCTTAGAGGACGGGAGTTTCTACGAGCAGTACTTC; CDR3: CASSLEDGSFYEQYF
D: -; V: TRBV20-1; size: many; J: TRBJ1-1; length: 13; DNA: TGCAGTGCTAGAGAGGGGCGCGTAGCCCAAACTTTCTTT; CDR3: CSAREGRVAQTFF
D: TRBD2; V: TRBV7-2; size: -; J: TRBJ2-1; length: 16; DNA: TGTACCAGCAGCCGGCGACTAGCGGGGTCCTACAATGAGCAGTTCTTC; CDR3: CTSSRRLAGSYNEQFF
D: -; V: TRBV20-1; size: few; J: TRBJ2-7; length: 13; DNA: TGCAGTGCTAGTCGCGGGGACAGCTACGAGCAGTACTTC; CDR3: CSASRGDSYEQYF
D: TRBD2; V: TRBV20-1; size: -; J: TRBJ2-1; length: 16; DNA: TGCAGTGCTAGGCCCCCACTAGCGGGCCAATACAATGAGCAGTTCTTC; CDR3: CSARPPLAGQYNEQFF
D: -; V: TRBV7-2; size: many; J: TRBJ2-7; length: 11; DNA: TGTGCCAGCAGCTTAACGTCCGAGCAGTACTTC; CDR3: CASSLTSEQYF
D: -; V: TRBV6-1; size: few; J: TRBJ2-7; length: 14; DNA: TGTGCCAGCAGTGGTCCCGCTGGGGCCTACGAGCAGTACTTC; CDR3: CASSGPAGAYEQYF
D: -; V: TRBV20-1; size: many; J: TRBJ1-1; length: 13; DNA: TGCAGTGCTAGAGACAGGATGAACACTGAAGCTTTCTTT; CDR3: CSARDRMNTEAFF
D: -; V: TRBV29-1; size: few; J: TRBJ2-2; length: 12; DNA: TGCAGCGTTGGAAAGAGAACCGGGGAGCTGTTTTTT; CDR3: CSVGKRTGELFF
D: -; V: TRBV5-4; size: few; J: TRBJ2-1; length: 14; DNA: TGTGCCAGCAGTGGGCAGGGGAAGTGGAATGAGCAGTTCTTC; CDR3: CASSGQGKWNEQFF
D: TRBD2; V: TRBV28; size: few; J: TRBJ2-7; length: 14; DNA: TGTGCCAGCAGTGAGACTAGCGTGCCCTACGAGCAGTACTTC; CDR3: CASSETSVPYEQYF
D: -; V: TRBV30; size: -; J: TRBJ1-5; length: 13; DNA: TGTGCCTGGAACGTCGATAGCAATCAGCCCCAGCATTTT; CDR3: CAWNVDSNQPQHF
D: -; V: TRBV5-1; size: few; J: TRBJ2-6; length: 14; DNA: TGCGCCAGCAGCACGAATCCTGGGGCCAACGTCCTGACTTTC; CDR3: CASSTNPGANVLTF
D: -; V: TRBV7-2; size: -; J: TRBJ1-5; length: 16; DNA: TGTGCCAGCAGCCGGGACGGCAATGCTGGAATTCAGCCCCAGCATTTT; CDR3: CASSRDGNAGIQPQHF
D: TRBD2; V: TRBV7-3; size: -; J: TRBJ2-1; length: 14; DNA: TGTGCCAGCAGCTTAAATCCCCCCCCGGGACTACAATTCTTC; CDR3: CASSLNPPPGLQFF
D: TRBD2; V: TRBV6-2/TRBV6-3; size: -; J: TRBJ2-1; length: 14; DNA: TGTGCCAGCAAACCAGCGGGAGTCTGGAATGAGCAGTTCTTC; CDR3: CASKPAGVWNEQFF
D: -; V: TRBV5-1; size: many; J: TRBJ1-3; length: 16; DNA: TGCGCCAGCAGCCTTAGGACAGTTGGAGGTGGAAACACCATATATTTT; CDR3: CASSLRTVGGGNTIYF
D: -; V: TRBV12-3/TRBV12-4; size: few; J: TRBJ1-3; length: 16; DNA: TGTGCCAGCAGTCGACTGAGCCCGATCTCTGGAAACACCATATATTTT; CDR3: CASSRLSPISGNTIYF
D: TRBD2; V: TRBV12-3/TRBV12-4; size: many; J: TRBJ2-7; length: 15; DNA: TGTGCCAGCAGTCCCGATGGCGGGAGGGTTCACGAGCAGTACTTC; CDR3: CASSPDGGRVHEQYF
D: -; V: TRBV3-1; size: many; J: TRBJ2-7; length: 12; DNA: TGTGCCAGCAGCCAAGCCCTCGCACCACAGTACTTC; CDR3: CASSQALAPQYF
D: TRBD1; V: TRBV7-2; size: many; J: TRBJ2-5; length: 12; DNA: TGTGCCAGCAGCTTCAGGGGGGAGACCCAGTACTTC; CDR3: CASSFRGETQYF
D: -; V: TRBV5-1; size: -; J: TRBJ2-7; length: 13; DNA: TGCGCCAGCAGCTTGGTACAGGACTCATATCGGTACTTC; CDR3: CASSLVQDSYRYF
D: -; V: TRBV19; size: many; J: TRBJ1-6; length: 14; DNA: TGTGCCACCAAACGGAGAGGCGAGAACTCACCCCTCCACTTT; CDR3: CATKRRGENSPLHF
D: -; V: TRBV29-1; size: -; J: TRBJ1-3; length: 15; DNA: TGCAGCGTTGAAGATGGCCGTGCCTCTGGAAACACCATATATTTT; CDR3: CSVEDGRASGNTIYF
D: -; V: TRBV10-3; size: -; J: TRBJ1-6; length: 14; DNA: TGTGCCATCAGGCCGAGTACCGGGAATTCACCCCTCCACTTT; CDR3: CAIRPSTGNSPLHF
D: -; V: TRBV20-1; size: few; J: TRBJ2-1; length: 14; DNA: TGCAGTGCTACTGACACTTACTCCTACAATGAGCAGTTCTTC; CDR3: CSATDTYSYNEQFF
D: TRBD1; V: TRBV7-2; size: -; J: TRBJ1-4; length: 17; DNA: TGTGCCAGCAGCCTGACAGGGTTGACGAGAACTAATGAAAAACTGTTTTTT; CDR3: CASSLTGLTRTNEKLFF
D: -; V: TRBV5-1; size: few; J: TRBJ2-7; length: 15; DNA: TGCGCCAGCAGCGACCGGGACCGGGGACCCTACGAGCAGTACTTC; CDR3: CASSDRDRGPYEQYF
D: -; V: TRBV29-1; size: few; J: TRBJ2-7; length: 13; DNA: TGCAGCGTTGGAGAAGGGAACTCCTACGAGCAGTACTTC; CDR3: CSVGEGNSYEQYF
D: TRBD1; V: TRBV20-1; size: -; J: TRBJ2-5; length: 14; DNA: TGCAGTGTTAAACCGGGACAGCTACAAGAGACCCAGTACTTC; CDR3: CSVKPGQLQETQYF
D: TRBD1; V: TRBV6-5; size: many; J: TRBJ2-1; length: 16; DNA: TGTGCCAGCAGTTATCCTGGACAGGGGGAGGCAAATGAGCAGTTCTTC; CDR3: CASSYPGQGEANEQFF
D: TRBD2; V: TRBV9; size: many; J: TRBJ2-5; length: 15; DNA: TGTGCCAGCAGCGTAGGGGCGGGAGTTCAGGAGACCCAGTACTTC; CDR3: CASSVGAGVQETQYF
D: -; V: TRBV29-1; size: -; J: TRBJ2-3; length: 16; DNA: TGCAGCGCTCCCCTTAGGCCCTGGAATGAGGCAGATACGCAGTATTTT; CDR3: CSAPLRPWNEADTQYF
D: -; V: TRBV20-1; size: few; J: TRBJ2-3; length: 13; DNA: TGCAGTGCTAGAGATCACTTAACAGATACGCAGTATTTT; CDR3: CSARDHLTDTQYF
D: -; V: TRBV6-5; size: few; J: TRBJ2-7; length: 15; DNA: TGTGCCAGCAGTTACTCGAAGGGGTCCGGCTACGAGCAGTACTTC; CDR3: CASSYSKGSGYEQYF